A selection of T cell receptor beta chains follows, all from one sample in a study of radiotherapy plus CTLA-4 blockade in lung cancer. Method: immunoSEQ multiplex PCR; TCRdb's copy keeps in-frame clones and lacks some. The table shows roughly 66,000 clones, with approximately 82% occurring only once. Source: peripheral blood, taken from a patient treated with radiotherapy plus ipilimumab. These receptors came from a human donor with non-small cell lung cancer who had a partial response to radiotherapy plus ipilimumab. Each CDR3 is given without its conserved first and last residue. The D gene is left open where the match is weak.

v_call: TRBV6-4
d_call: TRBD1
cdr3_aa: ASSEGSDRGCCNQPQH

v_call: TRBV5-1
d_call: .
cdr3_aa: ASSLVSNTEAF

v_call: TRBV6-5
d_call: TRBD1
cdr3_aa: ASRGQGTPREY

v_call: TRBV19
d_call: TRBD2
cdr3_aa: ASSKGLAGFYEQY

v_call: TRBV19
d_call: TRBD2
cdr3_aa: ASSKVAGAPSYEQY

v_call: TRBV7-9
d_call: .
cdr3_aa: ASTPDISYEQY

v_call: TRBV11-1
d_call: .
cdr3_aa: ASSLGENEQF

v_call: TRBV5-1
d_call: TRBD1
cdr3_aa: ASSPGTGAGNTIY

v_call: TRBV27
d_call: .
cdr3_aa: ASSLSWTSQETQY

v_call: TRBV14
d_call: .
cdr3_aa: ASSQDRPTGGGELF

v_call: TRBV18
d_call: .
cdr3_aa: ASSPPSNEQF

v_call: TRBV6-5
d_call: .
cdr3_aa: ASSYMGNQETQY

v_call: TRBV30
d_call: .
cdr3_aa: AWRGGVNQPQH

v_call: TRBV19
d_call: TRBD2
cdr3_aa: ASSTSTSGRRTYEQY

v_call: TRBV19
d_call: TRBD2
cdr3_aa: ASRDGTSGSQETQY

v_call: TRBV28
d_call: .
cdr3_aa: ASSPGGKGTEAF

v_call: TRBV6-4
d_call: TRBD1
cdr3_aa: ASSRQGAGGYT

v_call: TRBV6-1
d_call: .
cdr3_aa: ASGQGNYEQY

v_call: TRBV4-2
d_call: TRBD2
cdr3_aa: ASSQGTSGIDTQY

v_call: TRBV2
d_call: .
cdr3_aa: ASSAGENEQF

v_call: TRBV29-1
d_call: TRBD2
cdr3_aa: SVHPGGNEQF

v_call: TRBV7-3
d_call: .
cdr3_aa: ASSLWGAPQSEQY

v_call: TRBV27
d_call: TRBD1
cdr3_aa: ASSETTGGAFYEQY

v_call: TRBV19
d_call: TRBD2
cdr3_aa: ASSTTSGRAKTQY

v_call: TRBV23-1
d_call: TRBD1
cdr3_aa: ASSHVGGDRGEYEQY

v_call: TRBV7-3
d_call: .
cdr3_aa: ATLQSPRAPYNEQF

v_call: TRBV2
d_call: .
cdr3_aa: ASRRRSQPQH

v_call: TRBV28
d_call: TRBD2
cdr3_aa: ASSLSRGVYPEQF

v_call: TRBV18
d_call: TRBD1
cdr3_aa: ASSLRQGRDGELF

v_call: TRBV4-1
d_call: .
cdr3_aa: ASSQDHVGRGRGTDTQY

v_call: TRBV10-3
d_call: .
cdr3_aa: AISASRGNQPQH

v_call: TRBV28
d_call: TRBD1
cdr3_aa: ASSPKQGVNTEAF

v_call: TRBV18
d_call: TRBD2
cdr3_aa: ASSSGLAGGVHEQY

v_call: TRBV7-9
d_call: .
cdr3_aa: ASSFTGTNTEAF

v_call: TRBV5-5
d_call: TRBD2
cdr3_aa: ASSPRTSGASYEQY

v_call: TRBV18
d_call: TRBD2
cdr3_aa: ASSLTSGNNEQF

v_call: TRBV12-5
d_call: TRBD2
cdr3_aa: ASGLVTSGGWEQF

v_call: TRBV6-5
d_call: TRBD1
cdr3_aa: ASSSWDRDTEAF

v_call: TRBV6-6
d_call: .
cdr3_aa: ASSLPGAVEAF

v_call: TRBV27
d_call: .
cdr3_aa: ASSFRGTKNTEAF

v_call: TRBV20-1
d_call: .
cdr3_aa: SATGQNTQY

v_call: TRBV6-1
d_call: TRBD2
cdr3_aa: ASSAGLASYNEQF

v_call: TRBV6-1
d_call: .
cdr3_aa: ASSKRDISYEQY